These 20 T cell receptor beta chains were all obtained from the same sample, sequenced in a study of monozygotic twins with inflammatory bowel disease. TCRdb reanalyzed the 5' RACE reads and collapses them to one entry per CDR3 protein, without DNA. In all, the sample yields around 40,000 distinct CDR3 sequences. Specimen: blood. These receptor sequences come from a human donor with ulcerative colitis or Crohn's disease, or a healthy co-twin of an affected twin (not recorded which).

By frequency, this clonotype is medium-sized. The V and J genes are TRBV4-1 and TRBJ2-4; TCRdb lists TRBD1, though no DNA is available to test this call. CDR3 size: 15 residues. Germline V gene lookup returns CDR1 MGHRA and CDR2 YSYEKL. The CDR3 is CASSQGGQGRDIQYF.

The chain carries TRBV2 and TRBJ2-7; no DNA is available, so the TRBD2 call from TCRdb remains unchecked. Germline loops: CDR1 SNHLY, CDR2 FYNNEI. This CDR3 has 14 amino acids. This CDR3 is CASSATSGGNEQYF.

The chain joins TRBV18 to TRBJ2-1; TCRdb's assignment of TRBD2 cannot be checked, as there is no DNA. Germline V gives CDR1 KGHSH, CDR2 LQKENI. CDR3 size: 14 residues. CDR3 in amino acids: CASSPALAWGEQFF. The whole variable domain, filled in from reference TRBV18 and TRBJ2-1, reads NAGVMQNPRHLVRRRGQEARLRCSPMKGHSHVYWYRQLPEEGLKFMVYLQKENIIDESGMPKERFSAEFPKEGPSILRIQQVVRGDSAAYFCASSPALAWGEQFFGPGTRLTVL.

The chain couples TRBV4-1 to TRBJ1-5; TCRdb's D call, TRBD1, is unchecked because there is no DNA. The length of the CDR3 is 16 residues. Germline values: CDR1 MGHRA, CDR2 YSYEKL. CDR3 loop: CASSQDRGVSNQPQHF.

The V gene is TRBV3-1, the J gene TRBJ2-3; with no DNA, the TCRdb D assignment of TRBD1 cannot be verified. Germline V gene data show CDR1 as LGHDT and CDR2 as YNNKEL (reference sequence). This CDR3 is built from 16 residues. CDR3 in amino acids: CASSHDRGRSTDTQYF.

The gene calls are TRBV7-9 and TRBJ2-7. CDR1 and CDR2 (germline): SEHNR, FQNEAQ (reference sequence). The CDR3 runs 14 residues. The CDR3 loop reads CASSSDLHRYEQYF.

The chain joins TRBV29-1 to TRBJ2-1; lacking DNA, the TRBD2 call made by TCRdb goes unchecked. This CDR3 contains 15 residues. The V gene's germline CDR1 is SQVTM and CDR2 ANQGSEA. This CDR3 is CSVGYGLAAYNEQFF.

V usage is TRBV7-6 and J usage is TRBJ2-1; with no DNA, the TCRdb D assignment of TRBD2 cannot be verified. This CDR3 has 13 amino acids. CDR1 is SGHVS and CDR2 is FNYEAQ in the germline V gene. The CDR3 region is CASSFTSGDEQFF. Drawing the rest from reference TRBV7-6 and TRBJ2-1, the complete variable domain is GAGVSQSPRYKVTKRGQDVALRCDPISGHVSLYWYRQALGQGPEFLTYFNYEAQQDKSGLPNDRFSAERPEGSISTLTIQRTEQRDSAMYRCASSFTSGDEQFFGPGTRLTVL.

The chain is built from TRBV10-3 and TRBJ2-7; TCRdb lists TRBD1, though no DNA is available to test this call. From germline, CDR1 is ENHRY and CDR2 SYGVKD. The CDR3 totals 15 residues. CDR3 region: CAISEDRAVVNEQYF.

V and J are TRBV9 and TRBJ2-3. The CDR3 length is 12 residues. In germline, CDR1 is SGDLS, CDR2 YYNGEE. The CDR3 is CASSVAGDTQYF.

The chain combines TRBV20-1 with TRBJ2-7; TCRdb designates TRBD1, a call that cannot be tested without DNA. The CDR3 contains 17 residues. The germline V gene encodes CDR1 DFQATT and CDR2 SNEGSKA (reference sequence). The CDR3: CSARVLPSDRDSYEQYF.

The chain uses TRBV19 and TRBJ1-2. CDR1 and CDR2 from the germline V gene are LNHDA and SQIVND (reference sequence). The CDR3 consists of 11 residues. CDR3 protein: CASPEANGYTF.

This rearrangement joins TRBV27 to TRBJ2-6; TCRdb's D call, TRBD1, is unchecked because there is no DNA. This CDR3 is built from 15 residues. CDR1 and CDR2 (germline): MNHEY, SMNVEV (reference sequence). This chain's CDR3 is CASSSGGRGANVLTF.

The V and J genes are TRBV10-3 and TRBJ1-1. Germline V lookup: CDR1 ENHRY, CDR2 SYGVKD. The CDR3 spans 14 residues. This CDR3 reads CAISAQAVNTEAFF.

The rearrangement joins TRBV20-1 to TRBJ2-1; TCRdb outputs TRBD1, but without DNA this stays unchecked. The CDR3 covers 12 residues. In germline, CDR1 is DFQATT, CDR2 SNEGSKA (reference sequence). The CDR3: CSARRDSAEQFF.

This rearrangement joins TRBV6-4 to TRBJ2-4; TCRdb lists TRBD2, though no DNA is available to test this call. Germline-derived CDR1 and CDR2 are MRHNA and SNTAGT. This CDR3 is built from 15 residues. This CDR3 is CASSSTSGGGNIQYF.

This chain links TRBV7-2 with TRBJ1-2. Germline CDR1 SGHTA, CDR2 FQGNSA. The CDR3 loop spans 14 amino acids. This CDR3 is CASSTEVLTHGYTF.

This rearrangement joins TRBV18 to TRBJ1-6; TCRdb reports TRBD1, a call that lacks DNA to check it against. Per germline, CDR1 KGHSH and CDR2 LQKENI. The CDR3 totals 15 residues. The CDR3 here is CASSNDRVGNSPLHF.

V gene TRBV9 combines with J gene TRBJ2-1; TCRdb picks TRBD2, but there is no DNA to check that call. This CDR3 is 15 amino acids long. Germline CDR1 is SGDLS and CDR2 is YYNGEE. The CDR3 here is CASSARLAVYNEQFF.

V usage is TRBV12-3 or TRBV12-4 and J usage is TRBJ2-2; the TRBD1 assignment by TCRdb is unverifiable without DNA. The CDR3 covers 16 residues. The CDR3 spells CASSLGGSRDTGELFF.